This TCR beta chain is drawn from a study of cytomegalovirus exposure and HLA in healthy donors. V shed 4 bases and J 2 bases; nucleotides not matched to a gene: 4. This CDR3 has 15 amino acids. Germline lookup yields CDR1 SGHTA and CDR2 FQGNSA. Regarding the study as a whole: Overall, approximately 150 TCR beta chains were annotated as cytomegalovirus-associated. A later analysis found most CMV-associated TCR beta chains apparently HLA-restricted.

A few counts support this clone. Its matching antigen is unknown. PCR used 60 Vbeta primers and 13 Jbeta primers. TCRdb's copy holds only in-frame clones and misses some; the assay was immunoSEQ multiplex PCR. The repertoire includes around 140,000 clones, approximately 80% of them detected once, and 2.5% to 3% sits in the top ten. Whereas donors were nominally healthy upon sampling, unrecorded immune exposures were probable. The V call is TRBV7-2, the J call TRBJ1-3; 8 bases align to TRBD1. The sequenced sample consisted of PBMCs. The source of this sequence is a female donor in good health and CMV-seronegative. CDR3 bases: TGTGCCAGCAGCTACCAGGGGGCAGCTGGAAACACCATATATTTT. Translated: CASSYQGAAGNTIYF.